This T cell receptor beta chain was obtained from a study of T cell repertoires in cytomegalovirus infection. At the level of the study: Both a matching HLA type and CMV infection were indicated by public TCR beta signatures.

As to this clonotype: Its antigen is unknown.

Findings of the study overall: Ex vivo responses were dominated by HLA-C-restricted CMV-specific TCR beta clonotypes. The study identified carriers of CMV plus the relevant HLA from cumulative public TCR beta family frequency.

This CDR3 has 16 amino acids. V lost 0 bases and J lost 1, with 9 bases in between. Germline values: CDR1 ENHRY, CDR2 SYGVKD. TCRdb redid the calling of the reads with MiXCR, one entry per CDR3 protein. The sample holds 310,000 or so distinct CDR3 sequences, roughly 15% seen once. Sequencing was performed on PBMCs. The rearrangement uses TRBV10-3 and TRBJ2-2; D is uncertain. This clonotype was obtained from a human donor in good health (CMV status not recorded). Some clones in this sample may be carry-over from other donors' samples. The CDR3 is CAISESGLLNTGELFF. The CDR3 nucleotides are TGTGCCATCAGTGAGTCGGGCCTTCTGAACACCGGGGAGCTGTTTTTT.